This T cell receptor (beta chain) is from a study of CD8+CD57+ T cells in acquired aplastic anemia. Study context: DNA from sorted CD4+ and CD8+ cells averaged roughly 3.4 ug.

This CDR3 comprises 11 residues. The V gene's germline CDR1 is DFQATT and CDR2 SNEGSKA (reference sequence). V lost 3 bases, J lost 9 bases, and 2 bases stayed unmatched. It was genomic DNA that served as the template for profiling TCR beta VDJ and CDR3. TCRdb recomputed calls from the reads with MiXCR, one row per CDR3 protein. The sample gives over 250,000 distinct CDR3 sequences, approximately 58% of which show up once; approximately 1.2% is in the top ten. General observations from the study: CD8+ Simpson's diversity showed no significant patient-control difference.

Previously, flow cytometry had revealed CD8+CD57+ cell expansion in the patients chosen for sequencing. The diagnosis in all patients was severe acquired aplastic anemia. With regard to this clonotype: Antigen unknown.

Input material: sorted CD4+, CD8+, or CD8+CD57+ T cells (not recorded which) from PBMCs. This chain connects TRBV20-1 to TRBJ2-1, with TRBD1 identical over 7 bases. This clonotype was sampled from a human donor with aplastic anemia. The CDR3 protein is CSARRDSEQFF. CDR3 DNA sequence: TGCAGTGCTAGGAGGGACAGTGAGCAGTTCTTC.